Listed below are T cell receptor beta chains from one sample, sequenced in a study of vaccination and CD4 T cells after COVID-19. These receptors have no identified antigens. TCRdb recomputed calls from the PCR reads with MiXCR, one row per CDR3 protein. In the table there are 15,000 or so distinct CDR3 sequences, approximately 76% of which are singletons. The sample comprised CD4+ T cells from blood, cultured in vitro. These TCRs come from a human donor who had recovered from COVID-19. The CDR3 runs from the conserved cysteine through the conserved F or W. The D gene is left open where the match is weak. Only some rows state a clone size, as once, few, many or a class for expanded clones.

size	length	V	D	J	DNA	CDR3
few	15	TRBV15	-	TRBJ1-5	TGTGCCACCAGCAGAGTATCGGGTTCGCGACAGCCCCAGCATTTT	CATSRVSGSRQPQHF
once	15	TRBV6-2/TRBV6-3	TRBD1	TRBJ1-1	TGTGCCAGCAGAACAGGGGGGGCCCGCCAGCCTGAAGCTTTCTTT	CASRTGGARQPEAFF
-	13	TRBV28	TRBD1	TRBJ1-2	TGTGCCAGCAGTGGGACAGGGGTTGGGGGCTACACCTTC	CASSGTGVGGYTF
-	16	TRBV7-2	-	TRBJ2-2	TGTGCCAGCAGCGATACCTCGACAGGCGGGTTGGGGGAGCTGTTTTTT	CASSDTSTGGLGELFF
-	15	TRBV20-1	TRBD2	TRBJ2-3	TGCAGTGCTAAAACTAGCGGGAGGGTCACAGATACGCAGTATTTT	CSAKTSGRVTDTQYF
-	16	TRBV6-5	-	TRBJ1-2	TGTGCCAGCAGTTACTCCAACCGCAGGGCCAACTATGGCTACACCTTC	CASSYSNRRANYGYTF
-	13	TRBV30	TRBD1	TRBJ1-5	TGTGCCTGGAACAGGGGGCTAGGACAGCCCCAGCATTTT	CAWNRGLGQPQHF
-	15	TRBV6-1	TRBD1	TRBJ1-2	TGTGCCAGCACCGAGGCGGGACAGGGTTTGTATGGCTACACCTTC	CASTEAGQGLYGYTF
-	15	TRBV19	-	TRBJ2-1	TGTGCCAGTAGTCCCCCCGGGGGGCTAGACAATGAGCAGTTCTTC	CASSPPGGLDNEQFF
-	15	TRBV7-8	TRBD1	TRBJ1-4	TGTGCCAGCAGCTCGGGACAGGGGGCAATCGGAAAACTGTTTTTT	CASSSGQGAIGKLFF
-	13	TRBV19	-	TRBJ2-7	TGTGCCAGTAGTATGAAAAACTCCTACGAGCAGTACTTC	CASSMKNSYEQYF
-	14	TRBV20-1	-	TRBJ1-3	TGCAGTGCTAGAGAAACGTTGTCCGGAAACACCATATATTTT	CSARETLSGNTIYF
-	13	TRBV15	-	TRBJ2-1	TGTGCCACCAGCAGAGATTGGCACAATGAGCAGTTCTTC	CATSRDWHNEQFF
few	12	TRBV15	-	TRBJ1-6	TGTGCCACCTCGGGGGTTAATTCACCCCTCCACTTT	CATSGVNSPLHF
-	16	TRBV20-1	TRBD2	TRBJ2-7	TGCAGTGCTAGACCACCTTTAGCGGGAGGTACCTACGAGCAGTACTTC	CSARPPLAGGTYEQYF
-	14	TRBV7-9	TRBD2	TRBJ2-3	TGTGCCAGCAGCTCTAGCGGGAGCGGTGGTACGCAGTATTTT	CASSSSGSGGTQYF
-	13	TRBV19	-	TRBJ1-2	TGTGCCAGTAGACAACGGAGTAACTATGGCTACACCTTC	CASRQRSNYGYTF
medium-sized	14	TRBV7-2	-	TRBJ1-2	TGTGCCAGCAGCGTATACGACCCCCCGGCCGGCTACACCTTC	CASSVYDPPAGYTF
-	14	TRBV5-4	TRBD1	TRBJ2-7	TGTGCCAGCAGCCTCGGGACAGGGCCCTACGAGCAGTACTTC	CASSLGTGPYEQYF
-	15	TRBV27	-	TRBJ1-2	TGTGCCAGCAGTTTAAGGCCAGGGGTTAATGGGGGCTACACCTTC	CASSLRPGVNGGYTF
-	15	TRBV6-1	TRBD1	TRBJ2-4	TGTGCCAGCAGTCGCGGGACAGGTTTGGGAAACATTCAGTACTTC	CASSRGTGLGNIQYF
-	13	TRBV27	-	TRBJ2-2	TGTGCCACCGCGGAGGGAGCCTACGGGGAGCTGTTTTTT	CATAEGAYGELFF
-	13	TRBV7-7	-	TRBJ2-7	TGTGCCAGCAGCCTTACCCTCGTTTACGAGCAGTACTTC	CASSLTLVYEQYF
few	15	TRBV5-4	-	TRBJ2-7	TGTGCCAGCAGCACAGCAACGGGCGTACCCAGCGAGCAGTACTTC	CASSTATGVPSEQYF
-	18	TRBV19	TRBD2	TRBJ2-5	TGTGCCAGTAGTATAGTCCTTCCGGGACTAGCGGCCCAAGAGACCCAGTACTTC	CASSIVLPGLAAQETQYF
-	13	TRBV19	-	TRBJ1-1	TGTGCCAGTAGTGCGACTATGAACACTGAAGCTTTCTTT	CASSATMNTEAFF
-	14	TRBV6-2/TRBV6-3	-	TRBJ2-2	TGTGCCAGCACCTCCCGGGACGGGTGGGGGGAGCTGTTTTTT	CASTSRDGWGELFF
medium-sized	17	TRBV7-2	TRBD2	TRBJ2-1	TGTGCCAGCAGCGCCCAAGCCGGGACTATCACCTACAATGAGCAGTTCTTC	CASSAQAGTITYNEQFF
-	14	TRBV6-1	-	TRBJ2-7	TGTGCCAGCAGCTCCGGGACTGGCTCCTACGAGCAGTACTTC	CASSSGTGSYEQYF
-	13	TRBV20-1	TRBD1	TRBJ1-6	TGCAGTGCTGGGGACAGGCCGGTGTCACCCCTCCACTTT	CSAGDRPVSPLHF
few	12	TRBV11-2	-	TRBJ1-2	TGTGCCAGCAGCAGCAGGGCCTATGGCTACACCTTC	CASSSRAYGYTF
-	19	TRBV6-1	TRBD2	TRBJ2-1	TGTGCCAGCAGTGATTGGGTCCTAGCGGGAGGTAGGGAACGTAATGAGCAGTTCTTC	CASSDWVLAGGRERNEQFF
few	14	TRBV6-2/TRBV6-3	-	TRBJ1-1	TGTGCCAGCAGTTACGGTCGGGGTGGCACTGAAGCTTTCTTT	CASSYGRGGTEAFF
-	13	TRBV21-1	-	TRBJ2-1	TGTGCCAGCGTAGGACGGACCTACAATGAGCAGTTCTTC	CASVGRTYNEQFF
-	14	TRBV7-2	-	TRBJ1-6	TGTGCCAGCAGCTCTCAGGGTAGTAATTCACCCCTCCACTTT	CASSSQGSNSPLHF
-	18	TRBV19	-	TRBJ1-1	TGTGCCAGTAAAAAACCGGTACAGCGATTCGGGGTTAACACTGAAGCTTTCTTT	CASKKPVQRFGVNTEAFF
-	16	TRBV24-1	TRBD2	TRBJ2-7	TGTGCCACCAGTGCAGGGACTAGCGGGAGCGGATACGAGCAGTACTTC	CATSAGTSGSGYEQYF
-	14	TRBV7-2	-	TRBJ1-5	TGTGCCAGCAGCAAATCGGGGTCCAATCAGCCCCAGCATTTT	CASSKSGSNQPQHF
-	12	TRBV20-1	-	TRBJ1-5	TGCAGTGCTAGTCAGGGTAGTCAGCCCCAGCATTTT	CSASQGSQPQHF
-	14	TRBV6-5	-	TRBJ2-5	TGTGCCAGCAGTTACTCGTTCCGACGGGTGACCCAGTACTTC	CASSYSFRRVTQYF
-	16	TRBV4-3	TRBD2	TRBJ2-5	TGCGCCAGCAGCCCCGGGATAGCGGGAGGGTTAGAGACCCAGTACTTC	CASSPGIAGGLETQYF
-	14	TRBV6-2/TRBV6-3	-	TRBJ2-2	TGTGCCAGCAGTTCTCACCGACTAACCGGGGAGCTGTTTTTT	CASSSHRLTGELFF
-	16	TRBV28	-	TRBJ2-6	TGTGCCAGCAGTTTACCCCCACACTCTGGGGCCAACGTCCTGACTTTC	CASSLPPHSGANVLTF
-	14	TRBV20-1	-	TRBJ1-2	TGCAGTGCTAGAGATTCTAAGGGGAACTATGGCTACACCTTC	CSARDSKGNYGYTF
-	12	TRBV7-2	-	TRBJ2-1	TGTGCCAGCAGCTTACAAGGGAATGAGCAGTTCTTC	CASSLQGNEQFF
large	16	TRBV7-2	-	TRBJ1-5	TGTGCCAGCAGCCCCTACCTGGGGGGGGGCAATCAGCCCCAGCATTTT	CASSPYLGGGNQPQHF
few	15	TRBV6-5	-	TRBJ1-1	TGTGCCAGCAGTTACGCGGGGAGGATGAACACTGAAGCTTTCTTT	CASSYAGRMNTEAFF
-	18	TRBV6-1	TRBD1	TRBJ2-2	TGTGCCAGCAGTAAACCGGGGGTGGGACAGGGTGCGTCCGGGGAGCTGTTTTTT	CASSKPGVGQGASGELFF
-	20	TRBV20-1	-	TRBJ1-6	TGCAGTCCGACACCGGGGAGTTCAACATTTAGCAGCTCCTATAATTCACCCCTCCACTTT	CSPTPGSSTFSSSYNSPLHF
-	15	TRBV28	TRBD1	TRBJ1-1	TGTGCCAGCAGTTTTCAGACAGGGGGGCCCACTGAAGCTTTCTTT	CASSFQTGGPTEAFF